The rows below give T cell receptor beta chains drawn from one sample of a study of identical twins. TCRdb redid the calling of the 5' RACE reads with MiXCR, one entry per CDR3 protein. Of fewer than 900,000 distinct CDR3 sequences in the sample, around 20% are singletons; the top ten hold 4% to 5.5%. The data were also submitted as part of a second study, on T cells expressing NK-cell markers.

The sequencing sample was made of PBMCs. These receptors came from a woman aged 18-29 years in good health. The CDR3 runs from the conserved cysteine through the conserved F or W. D genes are given only for firm matches. Clone size is given for some rows only: seen once, a few or many times, or a class if the clone is expanded.

CDR3	DNA	size	V	J	D
CSAYRDRGLGTQYF	TGCAGTGCTTACCGGGACAGGGGGTTGGGGACCCAGTACTTC	.	TRBV20-1	TRBJ2-5	TRBD1
CASSFEGGAGSSYNEQFF	TGTGCCAGCAGCTTCGAGGGTGGGGCAGGGAGCTCCTACAATGAGCAGTTCTTC	.	TRBV11-2	TRBJ2-1	.
CASSKAHSPEMGAQFF	TGTGCCAGCAGCAAAGCGCACAGTCCAGAGATGGGAGCGCAGTTCTTC	.	TRBV21-1	TRBJ2-1	.
CASSAGRTTDTQYF	TGTGCCAGCAGCGCCGGGAGGACCACAGATACGCAGTATTTT	.	TRBV9	TRBJ2-3	TRBD2
CASSQGSRTQYF	TGTGCCAGCAGCCAGGGGAGTCGGACCCAGTACTTC	.	TRBV3-1	TRBJ2-5	.
CATYQGGNEQFF	TGTGCCACCTACCAGGGTGGCAATGAGCAGTTCTTC	.	TRBV15	TRBJ2-1	.
CASSRPKGTSGALLDEQFF	TGCGCCAGCAGCCGCCCTAAAGGGACTAGCGGGGCCCTCTTGGATGAGCAGTTCTTC	few	TRBV5-1	TRBJ2-1	TRBD2
CASSGETSGQQFF	TGTGCCAGCTCGGGGGAGACTAGCGGACAGCAGTTCTTC	.	TRBV18	TRBJ2-1	TRBD2
CASRYSGSYEQYF	TGTGCCAGCAGATATAGCGGGAGCTACGAGCAGTACTTC	.	TRBV6-2/TRBV6-3	TRBJ2-7	TRBD2
CASGPGALPTDTQYF	TGTGCCAGCGGCCCTGGGGCTTTACCCACAGATACGCAGTATTTT	few	TRBV12-3/TRBV12-4	TRBJ2-3	.
CASSPRSGGTSYEQYF	TGTGCCAGCAGCCCGCGGAGCGGGGGGACTTCCTACGAGCAGTACTTC	many	TRBV7-9	TRBJ2-7	TRBD2
CSVDELETQYF	TGCAGCGTTGATGAATTGGAGACCCAGTACTTC	few	TRBV29-1	TRBJ2-5	.
CASSYRRGLELFF	TGTGCCAGCAGTTACCGACGGGGGTTGGAGCTGTTTTTT	few	TRBV6-5	TRBJ2-2	.
CASSRGTAYNEQFF	TGTGCCAGCAGCAGGGGCACTGCCTACAATGAGCAGTTCTTC	many	TRBV5-6	TRBJ2-1	.
CASSPSGFWNTQYF	TGTGCCAGCAGCCCAAGCGGGTTCTGGAATACGCAGTATTTT	.	TRBV7-2	TRBJ2-3	.
CASSNGQGRWEQFF	TGTGCCAGCAGCAATGGACAGGGACGGTGGGAGCAGTTCTTC	few	TRBV6-1	TRBJ2-1	TRBD1
CASRGQYF	TGTGCCAGCAGGGGGCAGTATTTT	many	TRBV12-3/TRBV12-4	TRBJ2-3	.
CSAKKTAGGYTF	TGCAGCGCCAAAAAGACCGCTGGGGGCTACACCTTC	.	TRBV29-1	TRBJ1-2	.
CATTPGQVSEQYF	TGTGCCACCACCCCGGGACAGGTCAGTGAGCAGTACTTC	.	TRBV25-1	TRBJ2-7	TRBD1
CASVVWGANQPQHF	TGCGCCAGCGTCGTTTGGGGGGCGAACCAGCCCCAGCATTTT	many	TRBV5-1	TRBJ1-5	.
CATASPNTGELFF	TGTGCCACCGCCTCCCCGAACACCGGGGAGCTGTTTTTT	few	TRBV24-1	TRBJ2-2	.
CASSYRIKNTDTQYF	TGTGCCAGCAGTTACCGGATCAAAAACACAGATACGCAGTATTTT	.	TRBV6-2/TRBV6-3	TRBJ2-3	.
CSAGGEWGTQYF	TGCAGTGCTGGGGGAGAATGGGGGACGCAGTATTTT	few	TRBV20-1	TRBJ2-3	.
CASTPGDLDEQFF	TGTGCCAGCACCCCGGGTGACCTCGATGAGCAGTTCTTC	.	TRBV12-3/TRBV12-4	TRBJ2-1	.
CSARGSGTGPNSPLHF	TGCAGTGCTAGAGGATCTGGAACAGGACCCAATTCACCCCTCCACTTT	.	TRBV20-1	TRBJ1-6	.
CASSYRNEQYF	TGTGCCAGCAGTTATCGTAACGAGCAGTACTTC	.	TRBV12-3/TRBV12-4	TRBJ2-7	.
CATSKRASAVNNEQFF	TGTGCCACCAGCAAACGGGCGTCAGCGGTTAACAATGAGCAGTTCTTC	.	TRBV15	TRBJ2-1	.
CASSYPPPGELFF	TGTGCCAGCAGTTACCCACCACCCGGGGAGCTGTTTTTT	many	TRBV6-5	TRBJ2-2	.
CSAVASEDEETQYF	TGCAGTGCGGTCGCTAGCGAGGATGAGGAGACCCAGTACTTC	few	TRBV20-1	TRBJ2-5	.
CASSGTGYEQYF	TGTGCCAGCAGCGGGACAGGATACGAGCAGTACTTC	few	TRBV5-5	TRBJ2-7	TRBD1
CASSSRRDRGSPLQF	TGTGCCAGCAGCTCACGCCGGGACAGGGGGTCACCCCTCCAATTT	.	TRBV5-4	TRBJ1-6	TRBD1
CASSPLLAGVGNEQFF	TGTGCCAGCTCACCATTACTAGCGGGAGTAGGCAATGAGCAGTTCTTC	.	TRBV18	TRBJ2-1	TRBD2